This TCR beta chain was captured in a study of blood T cell repertoires in COVID-19. On the study more broadly: Spain, Italy and the United States supplied samples that represented acute and convalescent COVID-19. The cDNA or gDNA used as material had been derived from T cells, B-cell-depleted T cells, or PBMCs.

Individuals aged roughly 18 to 90 years were recruited from some 26 US areas. Original methodology: Reference gene primer amplification yielded estimated nucleated cell counts. Sequencing used immunoSEQ multiplex PCR; TCRdb keeps in-frame clones, though not all of them. That table gives V, J and clone size, and the DNA gave D and trimming. The data show 150,000 to 200,000 clones, around 90% seen once. Sequences were obtained from PBMCs or T cells enriched from blood (not recorded which). The receptor was derived from a woman aged 25 to 39 who had recovered from COVID-19.

Here the CDR3 DNA reads TGTGCCAGCAGCTTTAGAGGGAAGGACACTGAAGCTTTCTTT. Its translation: CASSFRGKDTEAFF. This chain joins TRBV5-4 and TRBJ1-1; D not certain. V was shortened by 2 bases and J by 3 bases, with 11 bases between the two germline ends. This CDR3 comprises 14 residues. The germline V gene encodes CDR1 SGHNT and CDR2 YYREEE (reference sequence).